There are many counts of the clone carrying this T cell receptor (beta chain). The entry originates in a study of patients and donors after allogeneic stem cell transplantation. Using its own MiXCR run on the RT-PCR reads, TCRdb lists one record per CDR3 protein. The table records 920,000 or so distinct CDR3 sequences, roughly 18% of them present only once. Trimming left V 0 bases short and J 3 bases short, with 8 bases between. The germline gives CDR1 SGHRS, CDR2 YFSETQ. CDR3 size: 14 residues. This chain connects TRBV5-1 to TRBJ2-3; D is ambiguous. Input material: blood, either unsorted or a sorted T cell fraction (not recorded which). The TCR originated in a human donor who was either an allogeneic HSCT recipient or a stem cell or donor lymphocyte infusion donor (not recorded which). It is not recorded whose cells these are; they may come from a transplant donor. The CDR3 is CASSLGHGTDTQYF. In DNA, the CDR3 is TGCGCCAGCAGCTTGGGCCACGGGACAGATACGCAGTATTTT.